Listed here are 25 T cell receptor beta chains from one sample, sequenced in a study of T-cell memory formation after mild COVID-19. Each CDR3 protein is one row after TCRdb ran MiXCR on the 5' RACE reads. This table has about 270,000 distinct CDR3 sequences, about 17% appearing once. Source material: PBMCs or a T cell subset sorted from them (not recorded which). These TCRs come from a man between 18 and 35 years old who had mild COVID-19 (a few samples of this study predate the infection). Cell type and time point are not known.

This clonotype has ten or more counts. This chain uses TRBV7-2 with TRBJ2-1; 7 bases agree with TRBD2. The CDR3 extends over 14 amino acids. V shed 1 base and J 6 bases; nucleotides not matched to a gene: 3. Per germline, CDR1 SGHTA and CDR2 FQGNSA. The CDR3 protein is CASSLGSGGNEQFF. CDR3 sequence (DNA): TGTGCCAGCAGCTTAGGATCGGGGGGCAATGAGCAGTTCTTC.

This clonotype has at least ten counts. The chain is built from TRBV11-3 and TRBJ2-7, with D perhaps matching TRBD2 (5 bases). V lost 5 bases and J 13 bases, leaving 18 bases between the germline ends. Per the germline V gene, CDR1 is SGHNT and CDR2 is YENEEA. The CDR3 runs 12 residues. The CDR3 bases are TGTGCCAGCAGCCCCTACGGAGGCGCGTTATACTTC. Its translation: CASSPYGGALYF.

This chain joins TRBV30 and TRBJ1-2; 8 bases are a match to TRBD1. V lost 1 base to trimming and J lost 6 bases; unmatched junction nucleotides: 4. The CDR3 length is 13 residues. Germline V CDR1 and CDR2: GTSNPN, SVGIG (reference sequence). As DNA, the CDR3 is TGTGCCTGGAGTGCGACAGGGGCCCATGGCTACACCTTC. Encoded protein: CAWSATGAHGYTF.

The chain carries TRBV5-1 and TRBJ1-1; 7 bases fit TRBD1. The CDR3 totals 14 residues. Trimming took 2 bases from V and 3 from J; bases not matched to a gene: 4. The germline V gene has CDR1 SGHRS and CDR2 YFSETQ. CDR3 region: CASSLGGGDTEAFF. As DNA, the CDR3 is TGCGCCAGCAGCTTAGGGGGCGGGGACACTGAAGCTTTCTTT.

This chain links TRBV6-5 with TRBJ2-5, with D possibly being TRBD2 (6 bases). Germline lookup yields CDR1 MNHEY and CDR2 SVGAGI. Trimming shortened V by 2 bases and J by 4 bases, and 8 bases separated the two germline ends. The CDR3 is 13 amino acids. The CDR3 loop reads CASSYGGLETQYF. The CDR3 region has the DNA TGTGCCAGCAGTTACGGGGGGTTAGAGACCCAGTACTTC.

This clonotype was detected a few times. The chain's CDR3 is CASRTPGTEAFF. CDR3 coding DNA: TGCGCCAGCAGGACACCGGGCACTGAAGCTTTCTTT. The J gene is TRBJ1-1, the V gene TRBV10-2, with D unresolved. The germline CDR1 and CDR2 sequences are WSHSY and SAAADI. V lost 6 bases and J lost 4, with 9 bases in between. The CDR3 runs to 12 residues.

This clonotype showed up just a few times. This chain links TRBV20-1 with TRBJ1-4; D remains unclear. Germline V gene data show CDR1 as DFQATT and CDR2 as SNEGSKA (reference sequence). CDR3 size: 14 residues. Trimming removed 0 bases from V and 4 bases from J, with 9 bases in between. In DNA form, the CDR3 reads TGCAGTGCTAGAGATACTGGCCTTAATGAAAAACTGTTTTTT. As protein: CSARDTGLNEKLFF.

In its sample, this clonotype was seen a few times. In DNA, the CDR3 is TGTGCCAGCAGCCCGAACAGGGGGGAAGAGCAGTTCTTC. Amino acid sequence: CASSPNRGEEQFF. The V gene is TRBV11-3, the J gene TRBJ2-1; 8 positions match TRBD1. V shed 5 bases and J 10 bases; nucleotides not matched to a gene: 7. This CDR3 has 13 residues. CDR1 and CDR2 from the germline V gene are SGHNT and YENEEA.

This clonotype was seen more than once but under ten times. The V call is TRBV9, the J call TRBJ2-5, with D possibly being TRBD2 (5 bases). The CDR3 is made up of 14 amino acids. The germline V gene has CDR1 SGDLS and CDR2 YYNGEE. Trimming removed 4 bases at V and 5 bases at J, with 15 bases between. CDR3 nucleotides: TGTGCCAGCAGCCCCGGAGTACCGGGGGAGACCCAGTACTTC. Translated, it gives CASSPGVPGETQYF.

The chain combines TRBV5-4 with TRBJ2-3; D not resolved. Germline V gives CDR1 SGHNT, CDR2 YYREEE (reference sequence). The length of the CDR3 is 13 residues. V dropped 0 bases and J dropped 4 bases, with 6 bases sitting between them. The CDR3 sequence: CASSLVWADTQYF. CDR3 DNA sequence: TGTGCCAGCAGCTTGGTTTGGGCAGATACGCAGTATTTT.

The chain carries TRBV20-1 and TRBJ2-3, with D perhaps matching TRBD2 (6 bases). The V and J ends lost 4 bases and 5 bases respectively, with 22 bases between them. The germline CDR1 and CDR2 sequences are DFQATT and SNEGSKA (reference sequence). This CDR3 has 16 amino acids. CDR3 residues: CSAMSPGTPGRDTQYF. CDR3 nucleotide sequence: TGCAGTGCTATGAGCCCAGGGACGCCCGGGAGAGATACGCAGTATTTT.

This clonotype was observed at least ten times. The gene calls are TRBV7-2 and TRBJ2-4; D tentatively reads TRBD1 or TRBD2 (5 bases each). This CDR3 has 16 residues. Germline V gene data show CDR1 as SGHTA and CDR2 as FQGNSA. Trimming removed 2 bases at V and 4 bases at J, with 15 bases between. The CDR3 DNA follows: TGTGCCAGCAGCTTACCCCCAGCAGGGAGAAAAAACATTCAGTACTTC. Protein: CASSLPPAGRKNIQYF.

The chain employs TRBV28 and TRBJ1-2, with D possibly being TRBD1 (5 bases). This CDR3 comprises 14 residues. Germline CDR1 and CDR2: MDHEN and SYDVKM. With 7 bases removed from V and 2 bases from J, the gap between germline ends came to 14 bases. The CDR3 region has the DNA TGTGCCAGCAATCGTTGGGACCGCAACTATGGCTACACCTTC. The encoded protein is CASNRWDRNYGYTF.

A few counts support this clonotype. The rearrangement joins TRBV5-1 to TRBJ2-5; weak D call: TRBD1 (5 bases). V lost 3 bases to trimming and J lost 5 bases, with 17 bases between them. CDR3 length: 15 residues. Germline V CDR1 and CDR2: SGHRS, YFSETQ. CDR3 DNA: TGCGCCAGCAGCTCTCTCCCACAGGCCGGCGAGACCCAGTACTTC. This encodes CASSSLPQAGETQYF. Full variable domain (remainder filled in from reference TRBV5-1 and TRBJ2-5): KAGVTQTPRYLIKTRGQQVTLSCSPISGHRSVSWYQQTPGQGLQFLFEYFSETQRNKGNFPGRFSGRQFSNSRSEMNVSTLELGDSALYLCASSSLPQAGETQYFGPGTRLLVL.

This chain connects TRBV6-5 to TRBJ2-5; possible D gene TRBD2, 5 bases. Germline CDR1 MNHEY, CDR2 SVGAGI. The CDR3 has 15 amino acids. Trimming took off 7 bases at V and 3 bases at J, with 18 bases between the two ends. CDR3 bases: TGTGCCAGCACTGCGTCAGGTAGCGAGAAAGAGACCCAGTACTTC. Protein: CASTASGSEKETQYF.

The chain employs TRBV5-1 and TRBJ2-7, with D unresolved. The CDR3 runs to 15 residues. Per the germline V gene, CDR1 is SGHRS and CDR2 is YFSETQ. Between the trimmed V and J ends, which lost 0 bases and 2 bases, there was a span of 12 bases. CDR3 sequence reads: CASSLDWLGPYEQYF. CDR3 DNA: TGCGCCAGCAGCTTGGACTGGTTGGGTCCCTACGAGCAGTACTTC.

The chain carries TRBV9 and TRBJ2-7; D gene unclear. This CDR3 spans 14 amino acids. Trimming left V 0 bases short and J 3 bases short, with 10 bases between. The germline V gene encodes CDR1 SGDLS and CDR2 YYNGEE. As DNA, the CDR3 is TGTGCCAGCAGCGTAGCCCCCCGCGACTACGAGCAGTACTTC. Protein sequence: CASSVAPRDYEQYF.

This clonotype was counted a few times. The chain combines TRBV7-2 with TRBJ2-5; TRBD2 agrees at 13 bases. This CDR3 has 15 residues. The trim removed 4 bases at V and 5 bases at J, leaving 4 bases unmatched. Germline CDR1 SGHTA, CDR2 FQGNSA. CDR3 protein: CASSWGLAGSETQYF. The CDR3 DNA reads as TGTGCCAGCAGCTGGGGACTAGCGGGGAGTGAGACCCAGTACTTC. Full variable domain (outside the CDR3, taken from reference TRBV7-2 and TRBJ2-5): GAGVSQSPSNKVTEKGKDVELRCDPISGHTALYWYRQSLGQGLEFLIYFQGNSAPDKSGLPSDRFSAERTGGSVSTLTIQRTQQEDSAVYLCASSWGLAGSETQYFGPGTRLLVL.

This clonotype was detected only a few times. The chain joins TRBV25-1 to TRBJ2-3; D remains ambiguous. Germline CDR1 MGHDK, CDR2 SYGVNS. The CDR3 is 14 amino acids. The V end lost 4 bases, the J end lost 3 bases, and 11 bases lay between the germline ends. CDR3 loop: CASSGHGLTDTQYF. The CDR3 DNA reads TGTGCCAGCAGTGGGCACGGATTAACAGATACGCAGTATTTT. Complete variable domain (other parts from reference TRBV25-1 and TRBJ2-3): EADIYQTPRYLVIGTGKKITLECSQTMGHDKMYWYQQDPGMELHLIHYSYGVNSTEKGDLSSESTVSRIRTEHFPLTLESARPSHTSQYLCASSGHGLTDTQYFGPGTRLTVL.

The CDR3 is CASSLENRPGTDTQYF. The CDR3, as DNA: TGTGCCAGCAGTTTAGAGAATCGCCCGGGGACAGATACGCAGTATTTT. The chain combines TRBV27 with TRBJ2-3; D perhaps matches TRBD2 (5 bases). The CDR3 spans 16 residues. V lost 2 bases and J lost 3, with 15 bases in between. Germline values: CDR1 MNHEY, CDR2 SMNVEV (reference sequence).

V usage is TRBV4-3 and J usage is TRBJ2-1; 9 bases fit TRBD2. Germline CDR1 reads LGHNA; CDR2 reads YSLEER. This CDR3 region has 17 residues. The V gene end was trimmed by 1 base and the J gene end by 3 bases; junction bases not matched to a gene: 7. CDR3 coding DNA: TGCGCCAGCAGCCAAGTCCCAGCGGGGGGAGGCTACAATGAGCAGTTCTTC. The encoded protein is CASSQVPAGGGYNEQFF.

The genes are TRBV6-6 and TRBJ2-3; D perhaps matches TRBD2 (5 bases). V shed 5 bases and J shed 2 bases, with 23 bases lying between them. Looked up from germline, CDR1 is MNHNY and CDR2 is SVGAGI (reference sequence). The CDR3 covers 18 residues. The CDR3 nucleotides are TGTGCCAGCAGTAACCCAGAGAGGGATCACCTACTCACAGATACGCAGTATTTT. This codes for CASSNPERDHLLTDTQYF.

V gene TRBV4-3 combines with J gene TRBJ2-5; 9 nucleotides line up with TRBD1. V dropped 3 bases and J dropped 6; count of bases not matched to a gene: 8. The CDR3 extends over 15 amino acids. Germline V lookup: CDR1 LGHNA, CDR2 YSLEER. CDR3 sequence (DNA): TGCGCCAGCAGCCAGTTCCCGGGACAGGGCCAGACCCAGTACTTC. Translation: CASSQFPGQGQTQYF.

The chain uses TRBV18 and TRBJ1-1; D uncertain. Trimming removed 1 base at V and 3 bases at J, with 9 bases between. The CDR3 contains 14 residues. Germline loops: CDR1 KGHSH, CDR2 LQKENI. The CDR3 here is CASSPQSSDTEAFF. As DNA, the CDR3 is TGTGCCAGCTCACCACAGTCATCGGACACTGAAGCTTTCTTT.

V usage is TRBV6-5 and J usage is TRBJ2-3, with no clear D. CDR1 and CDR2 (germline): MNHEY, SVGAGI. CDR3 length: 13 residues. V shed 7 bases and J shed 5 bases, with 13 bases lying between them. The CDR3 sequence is CASNILWKDTQYF. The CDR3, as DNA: TGTGCCAGCAATATACTATGGAAAGATACGCAGTATTTT.